The next 6 T cell receptor beta chains were all read from a single sample in a study of human T cells and chemical hapten exposure. Time point denoted: pre-sensitization, week 0. The sample's treatment: therapeutic diphenylcyclopropenone sensitization with weekly scalp DPC. One entry per CDR3 protein results from TCRdb running MiXCR on the RACE reads. In the table there are tens of thousands of distinct CDR3 sequences, about 6.7% of which are singletons. Specimen: whole blood, collected in connection with sensitization to the hapten diphenylcyclopropenone (DPC). The receptors come from a woman in her 30s with alopecia areata. Some clones in this sample may be carry-over from other donors' samples.

This clonotype came up many times. V usage is TRBV3-1 and J usage is TRBJ2-7; 8 positions agree with TRBD1. Germline CDR1 LGHDT, CDR2 YNNKEL (reference sequence). This CDR3 has 14 amino acids. With V trimmed by 6 bases and J by 3 bases, 7 bases remained unmatched. The CDR3: CASRHWTGSYEQYF. The CDR3 DNA sequence: TGTGCCAGCAGACACTGGACAGGGAGCTACGAGCAGTACTTC.

This clonotype was detected once. This could be a read error, since a much larger clone is one nucleotide away. The CDR3 loop reads CAGSFRPAVGRSPLHF. CDR3 DNA sequence: TGTGCCGGCAGCTTCAGGCCCGCAGTGGGTCGGTCACCCCTCCACTTT. The gene calls are TRBV7-8 and TRBJ1-6; D is undetermined. The V gene's germline CDR1 is SGHVS and CDR2 FQNEAQ. The CDR3 loop spans 16 amino acids.

The J gene is TRBJ1-4, the V gene TRBV12-3 or TRBV12-4, with a tentative D call TRBD1 (5 bases). Trimming shortened V by 3 bases and J by 5 bases, and 13 bases separated the two germline ends. This CDR3 spans 15 amino acids. CDR3 sequence (DNA): TGTGCCAGCAGTTTCCGGGACCCATTGAATGAAAAACTGTTTTTT. It translates to CASSFRDPLNEKLFF.

This clonotype was seen only a few times. The J gene is TRBJ2-1, the V gene TRBV7-6; 16 nucleotides agree with TRBD2. The V segment lost 1 base and the J segment 3 bases; nucleotides outside the gene matches: 3. Germline lookup yields CDR1 SGHVS and CDR2 FNYEAQ. This CDR3 region has 18 residues. The CDR3 reads CASSLEGLAGGLYNEQFF. CDR3 nucleotide sequence: TGTGCCAGCAGCTTAGAGGGACTAGCGGGGGGGCTCTACAATGAGCAGTTCTTC.

This clonotype was seen a few times. The chain has TRBV20-1 and TRBJ1-5; D not certain. This CDR3 region has 15 residues. The V gene's germline CDR1 is DFQATT and CDR2 SNEGSKA (reference sequence). Between the trimmed V and J ends, which lost 6 bases and 4 bases, there was a span of 19 bases. The CDR3 region is CSARDLVRKNQPQHF. For the CDR3, the DNA is TGCAGTGCCCGAGATCTCGTTAGAAAAAATCAGCCCCAGCATTTT.

In its sample, this clonotype was seen many times. This chain links TRBV6-1 with TRBJ2-2; D possibly uses TRBD1 or TRBD2 (5 bases each). This CDR3 has 13 residues. CDR1 MNHNS and CDR2 SASEGT come from the germline V gene. CDR3 region: CAGTAANTGELFF. The DNA for the CDR3 is TGTGCGGGGACGGCTGCGAACACCGGGGAGCTGTTTTTT.